This paragraph covers one T cell receptor beta chain sequence. Its specificity is not known. In the PCR, 60 Vbeta and 13 Jbeta primers were used. Sequenced by immunoSEQ multiplex PCR; TCRdb stores in-frame clones only, minus some. The sample shows 100,000 to 150,000 clones, around four fifths of them seen only once. The junction had 14 bases not matched to a gene; V was cut back by 6 bases and J by 2 bases. In germline, CDR1 is SNHLY, CDR2 FYNNEI. The CDR3 runs to 17 residues. This record belongs to a study of cytomegalovirus exposure and HLA in healthy donors. General study results and limits: In a later analysis, common viral pathogens appeared linked to several of the most significant clusters. Researchers reported in a later analysis that a missense DCLRE1C variant was tied to TCR beta V- and J-gene trimming.

Sequencing was performed on PBMCs. This receptor was taken from a man in his late teens or twenties in good health and CMV-seropositive. This chain uses TRBV2 with TRBJ2-7; 9 nucleotides align to TRBD2. CDR3 sequence: CASSSFSGGAATYEQYF. Written as DNA, the CDR3 is TGTGCCAGCAGCTCCTTTAGCGGGGGAGCGGCCACCTACGAGCAGTACTTC.